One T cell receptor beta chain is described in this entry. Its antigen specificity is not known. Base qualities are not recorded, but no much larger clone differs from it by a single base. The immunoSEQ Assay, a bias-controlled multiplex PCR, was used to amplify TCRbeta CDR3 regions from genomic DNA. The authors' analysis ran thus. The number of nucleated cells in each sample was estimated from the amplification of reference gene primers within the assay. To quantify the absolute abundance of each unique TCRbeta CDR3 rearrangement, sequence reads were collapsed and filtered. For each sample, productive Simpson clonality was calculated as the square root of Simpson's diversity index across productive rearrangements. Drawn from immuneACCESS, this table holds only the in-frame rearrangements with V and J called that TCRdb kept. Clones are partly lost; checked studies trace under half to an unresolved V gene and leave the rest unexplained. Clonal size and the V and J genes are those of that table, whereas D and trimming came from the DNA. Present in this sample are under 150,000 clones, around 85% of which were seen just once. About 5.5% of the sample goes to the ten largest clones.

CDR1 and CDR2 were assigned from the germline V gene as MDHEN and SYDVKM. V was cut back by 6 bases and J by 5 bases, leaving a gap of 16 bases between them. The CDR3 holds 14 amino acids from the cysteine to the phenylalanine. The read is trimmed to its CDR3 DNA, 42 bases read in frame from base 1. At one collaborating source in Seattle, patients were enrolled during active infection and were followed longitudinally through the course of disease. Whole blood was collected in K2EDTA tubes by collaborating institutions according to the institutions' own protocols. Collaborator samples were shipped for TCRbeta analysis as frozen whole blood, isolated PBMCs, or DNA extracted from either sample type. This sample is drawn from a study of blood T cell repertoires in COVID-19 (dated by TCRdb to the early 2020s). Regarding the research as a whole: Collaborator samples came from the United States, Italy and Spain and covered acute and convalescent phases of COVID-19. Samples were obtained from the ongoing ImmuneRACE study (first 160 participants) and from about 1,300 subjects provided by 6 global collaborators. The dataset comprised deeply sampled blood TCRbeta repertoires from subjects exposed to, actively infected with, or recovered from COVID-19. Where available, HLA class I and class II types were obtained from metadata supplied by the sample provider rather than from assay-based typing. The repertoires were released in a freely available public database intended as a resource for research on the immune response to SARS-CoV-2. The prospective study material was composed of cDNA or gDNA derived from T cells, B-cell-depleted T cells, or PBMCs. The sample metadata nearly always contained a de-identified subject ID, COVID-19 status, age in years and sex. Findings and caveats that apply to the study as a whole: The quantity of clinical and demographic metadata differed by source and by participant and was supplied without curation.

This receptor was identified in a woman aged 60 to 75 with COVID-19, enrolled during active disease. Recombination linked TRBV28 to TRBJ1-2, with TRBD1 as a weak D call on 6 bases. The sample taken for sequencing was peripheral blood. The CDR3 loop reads CASSPGGGRYGYTF. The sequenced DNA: TGTGCCAGCAGCCCCGGCGGGGGCAGGTATGGCTACACCTTC.